This record concerns one T cell receptor (beta chain) sequence. Primed by a sample-barcoded 5' primer and a J-beta primer mix, a second PCR proceeded for about 7 to 11 cycles. The template-switch adaptor, which had 12 random nucleotides, put a tag on each cDNA molecule. TCRdb passed the 5' RACE reads through MiXCR, listing each CDR3 protein once. The data contain about 800,000 distinct CDR3 sequences, 20% to 25% of them singletons. The sample belongs to a study of blood T cells in healthy people across ages. Per sample, no less than 5.5 micrograms of total RNA were extracted. These same records also appear under a second study, on T cells of mothers and their children. That investigation notes: Samples were obtained from a few healthy Caucasian mothers and their six children. Barcodes and 2-4 random nucleotides were added by M1S in the second PCR.

What was sequenced was blood. The TCR comes from a boy aged 5-17 years in good health.

CDR3 nucleotides: TGTGCCAGCAGAAGGGGGACAGGGGGCTCCGGGGAGCTGTTTTTT. Residues: CASRRGTGGSGELFF. This chain joins TRBV27 and TRBJ2-2; the match to TRBD1 covers 12 bases. V was pared by 6 bases and J by 6 bases, with 5 bases of the junction left unmatched. CDR1 and CDR2 (germline): MNHEY, SMNVEV (reference sequence). The CDR3 is 15 amino acids.